These 4 T cell receptor beta chains originate from one sample sequenced in a study of T cell repertoires in aging, cancer and after chemotherapy. Peripheral blood genomic DNA, not sorted cells or RNA, was the template. Multiplex touch-down PCR with TRB-A/B primers amplified rearranged V-D-J TRB sequences. TCRdb fed the multiplex PCR reads into MiXCR, producing one record per CDR3 protein. The sample has about 1,800 distinct CDR3 sequences, 30% to 35% seen once. The sequenced sample consisted of blood. Receptors originate from a human donor with a blood cancer.

This clonotype is judged medium-sized. The gene calls are TRBV29-1 and TRBJ1-1; unclear D gene. V lost 4 bases to trimming and J lost 4 bases, with 7 bases between them. The CDR3 is made up of 11 amino acids. Germline-derived CDR1 and CDR2 are SQVTM and ANQGSEA. The CDR3 reads CSVVAVTEAFF. CDR3 in DNA: TGCAGCGTTGTTGCGGTCACTGAAGCTTTCTTT.

By its share, this clonotype is medium-sized. The chain combines TRBV29-1 with TRBJ1-1; D remains unclear. The CDR3 length is 15 residues. V lost 0 bases and J 6 bases, leaving 17 bases between the germline ends. Germline-derived CDR1 and CDR2 are SQVTM and ANQGSEA. CDR3 DNA sequence: TGCAGCGTTGAAGATGTCCTTCCTCCGATCGCTGAAGCTTTCTTT. Protein: CSVEDVLPPIAEAFF.

The chain links TRBV5-1 to TRBJ2-2, with TRBD1 matching 7 bases. Germline loops: CDR1 SGHRS, CDR2 YFSETQ. The V gene end was trimmed by 10 bases and the J gene end by 1 base; junction bases not matched to a gene: 7. This CDR3 spans 14 amino acids. CDR3 in DNA: TGCGCCCAGAACCGGGACAGGAACACCGGGGAGCTGTTTTTT. Amino acids: CAQNRDRNTGELFF.

The V call is TRBV7-6, the J call TRBJ2-2; D is possibly TRBD1 (6 bases). The CDR3 extends over 15 amino acids. The V and J ends lost 7 bases and 6 bases respectively, with 18 bases between them. Per germline, CDR1 SGHVS and CDR2 FNYEAQ. The CDR3 nucleotides read TGTGCCAGCACCCCGGGTGACAGGATCGCCGGGGAGCTGTTTTTT. Protein: CASTPGDRIAGELFF.